A selection of T cell receptor beta chains follows, all from one sample in a study of shared clonotypes between healthy human individuals. Generated by immunoSEQ multiplex PCR, the TCRdb table keeps only in-frame clones and is missing some. The data contain some 2 million clones, approximately 95% of them seen just once; the ten biggest clones take up 0.13%. Material: naive CD4+ T cells sorted from blood. These TCRs come from a man aged 18 to 30 in good health. Both conserved end residues are part of each CDR3. Fields, in order: J gene, clone size, V gene, D gene, CDR3 DNA, CDR3 protein. A D gene is named only where the DNA matches it firmly. Size tells how often a clone was seen (once, few, many) or the class of an expanded clone, and some rows leave it out.

>TRBJ2-7|-|TRBV19|TRBD2
TGTGCCAGTAGCGGGACTAGCGGTACCTACGAGCAGTACTTC
CASSGTSGTYEQYF
>TRBJ2-5|-|TRBV28|-
TGTGCCACCAGGGACACTTGGGAAGAGACCCAGTACTTC
CATRDTWEETQYF
>TRBJ1-2|-|TRBV7-2|-
TGTGCCAGCAGCTTAGCCCCGTCACCTAACTATGGCTACACCTTC
CASSLAPSPNYGYTF
>TRBJ1-3|-|TRBV21-1|-
TGTCCCTACCCCTCTGGAAACACCATATATTTT
CPYPSGNTIYF
>TRBJ2-7|-|TRBV5-1|-
TGCGCCAGCAGCTTGGATCTACGGACAGAGCTCTACGAGCAGTACTTC
CASSLDLRTELYEQYF
>TRBJ1-5|-|TRBV28|-
TGTGCCAGCAGCCTTCCTTGGAGACCCCAGCATTTT
CASSLPWRPQHF
>TRBJ2-7|-|TRBV6-5|-
TGTGCCAGCAGCGCTGTATACACCGGCGAGCAGTACTTC
CASSAVYTGEQYF
>TRBJ1-1|-|TRBV28|TRBD1
TGTGCCAGCACCCTGACAGGGGGCTACACTGAAGCTTTCTTT
CASTLTGGYTEAFF
>TRBJ2-7|-|TRBV15|TRBD2
TGTGCCACCAGCAGTCGCACTAGCGGGGGGAGCCGCTACGAGCAGTACTTC
CATSSRTSGGSRYEQYF
>TRBJ2-1|-|TRBV6-1|TRBD2
TGTGCCAGCAGTAGCGGGAGTGGGGTGAATGAGCAGTTCTTC
CASSSGSGVNEQFF
>TRBJ1-2|-|TRBV2|TRBD1
TGTGCCAGCAGTGAAGCTGTGGGGACAGCTTCGCCCTACACCTTC
CASSEAVGTASPYTF
>TRBJ1-2|-|TRBV28|-
TGTGCCACCACAGCTAACTATGGCTACACCTTC
CATTANYGYTF
>TRBJ1-3|once|TRBV7-2|TRBD1
TGTGCCAGCAGCTTAGAACAGGGGGGAAACACCATATATTTT
CASSLEQGGNTIYF
>TRBJ2-3|-|TRBV11-2|-
TGTGCCAGCAGCCTGGGGACAAGAACGCGATCTGTGTTGGATACGCAGTATTTT
CASSLGTRTRSVLDTQYF
>TRBJ1-2|once|TRBV5-6|-
TGTGCCAGCAGCTTAGAGCTAGCTCACAGGAATTACTATGGCTACACCTTC
CASSLELAHRNYYGYTF
>TRBJ2-7|-|TRBV7-6|-
TGTGGGGATGGGAGTTACGAGCAGTACTTC
CGDGSYEQYF
>TRBJ2-7|-|TRBV5-1|TRBD1
TGCGCCAGCAGCTCGACCGGGACAGGGTGGAGCGAGCAGTACTTC
CASSSTGTGWSEQYF
>TRBJ1-1|-|TRBV27|TRBD1
TGTGCCAGCAGTTCCCAGGGGGTTGGGACTGAAGCTTTCTTT
CASSSQGVGTEAFF
>TRBJ2-7|-|TRBV29-1|TRBD2
TGCAGCGTCGGGACTAGCGGGAGGAACGAGCAGTACTTC
CSVGTSGRNEQYF
>TRBJ1-4|-|TRBV6-1|-
TGTGCCAGCAGCCCCGGAGGGCTGTCTAATGAAAAACTGTTTTTT
CASSPGGLSNEKLFF
>TRBJ1-1|few|TRBV5-1|-
TGCGCCAGCATGGTACGGGGGAGCACTGAAGCTTTCTTT
CASMVRGSTEAFF
>TRBJ2-7|-|TRBV4-3|TRBD1
TGCGCCAGCAGCCAAGATGGTGGCAGGGGGTACGAGCAGTACTTC
CASSQDGGRGYEQYF
>TRBJ2-1|once|TRBV7-2|TRBD2
TGTGCCAGCAGCTTACCACTAGCGGGAACCAATGAGCAGTTCTTC
CASSLPLAGTNEQFF
>TRBJ2-7|-|TRBV27|TRBD2
TGTGCCAGCAGTCCCCGACTAGCGGGAGAGTCGTACGAGCAGTACTTC
CASSPRLAGESYEQYF
>TRBJ2-5|-|TRBV27|-
TGTGCCAGCAGTCCCCGCTGGGGGCGGTTGGAATTAGAGGAGACCCAGTACTTC
CASSPRWGRLELEETQYF
>TRBJ1-1|-|TRBV6-6|-
TGTGCCAGCCGGGGACACTTGAACACTGAAGCTTTCTTT
CASRGHLNTEAFF
>TRBJ1-1|once|TRBV11-3|-
TGTGCCAGCAGCTTCGGGCAGGGAAGCACTGAAGCTTTCTTT
CASSFGQGSTEAFF
>TRBJ2-1|-|TRBV7-6|TRBD2
TGTGCCAGCAGCTTAATGGCTAGCGGGAGTACCTCCCATGAGCAGTTCTTC
CASSLMASGSTSHEQFF
>TRBJ2-7|-|TRBV6-6|-
TGTGCCAGCAGTTACGGTTGGGCGTCGACCTACGAGCAGTACTTC
CASSYGWASTYEQYF
>TRBJ2-5|-|TRBV7-9|TRBD1
TGTGCCAGCGGACAGGGAGAGACCCAGTACTTC
CASGQGETQYF
>TRBJ1-2|-|TRBV11-2|TRBD1
TGTGCCAGCAGCTTATCCCCGGGACAGGGGGTAAGTGGCTACACCTTC
CASSLSPGQGVSGYTF
>TRBJ2-1|-|TRBV5-1|TRBD2
TGCGCCAGCAGACCCGGGACTAGCGGGATCAATGAGCAGTTCTTC
CASRPGTSGINEQFF
>TRBJ2-6|-|TRBV6-4|-
TGTGCCAGCAGACATCCTAGGGGGGCCCGGCCCTCTGGGGCCAACGTCCTGACTTTC
CASRHPRGARPSGANVLTF
>TRBJ2-5|once|TRBV6-1|-
TGTGCCAGCAGTGCGGGGTTCGGGTCCCAAGAGACCCAGTACTTC
CASSAGFGSQETQYF
>TRBJ2-2|-|TRBV15|-
TGTGCTACTCACCCCCTTCCGCCCAGGGAGCTTTTT
CATHPLPPRELF
>TRBJ2-4|-|TRBV28|TRBD1
TGTGCCAGCAGTTTAAACGGACAGGGAGGTTGGTACTTC
CASSLNGQGGWYF
>TRBJ2-1|-|TRBV27|TRBD1
TGTGCCAGCTGGCCGACAGGGGTCCATGAGCAGTTCTTC
CASWPTGVHEQFF
>TRBJ1-1|-|TRBV2|-
TGTGCCAGCTCCACCGTGAACACTGAAGCTTTCTTT
CASSTVNTEAFF
>TRBJ1-3|-|TRBV11-3|-
TGTGCCAGCAGCTCGCAGAAAAACAGGGCTTCAGGAAACACCATATATTTT
CASSSQKNRASGNTIYF